This TCR beta chain stems from a study of T cell responses to AZD1222 COVID-19 vaccine. The method was immunoSEQ multiplex PCR; TCRdb's version includes in-frame clones alone and lacks a portion of them. Here the sample spans some 140,000 clones, approximately 88% being singletons. To note about this clone: Its antigen is unidentified.

The length of the CDR3 is 12 residues. Germline V lookup: CDR1 MNHEY, CDR2 SMNVEV (reference sequence). V was cut by 6 bases and J by 3 bases, with 5 bases left in between. Regarding the study as a whole: Spike as a whole was targeted by vaccine-associated CD4 TCRs, dominant at 160-218 and 743-854. Unmutated variant regions are reportedly the target of nearly half of TCRs that are spike-specific. Just a handful of AZD1222 recipients were seropositive at baseline.

This chain joins TRBV27 and TRBJ2-2; no reliable D call. The clonotype was recovered from an adult in good health. Sequenced here: peripheral blood, sampled on day 0 of AZD1222 vaccination. The CDR3, as DNA: TGTGCCAGCAGGGGGTACACCGGGGAGCTGTTTTTT. This codes for CASRGYTGELFF.